Listed here are 17 T cell receptor beta chains from one sample, sequenced in a study of cytomegalovirus exposure and HLA in healthy donors. It was with 60 Vbeta and 13 Jbeta primers that the PCR ran. Sequencing used immunoSEQ multiplex PCR; TCRdb keeps in-frame clones, though not all of them. The sample shows approximately 130,000 clones, approximately 80% of them seen only once. Sequenced sample: PBMCs. These receptors originate from a young man in good health and CMV-seronegative.

In its sample, this clone was seen once. The chain employs TRBV10-2 and TRBJ1-2; weak D call: TRBD1 (5 bases). V was shortened by 7 bases and J by 1 base, with 10 bases between the two germline ends. CDR1 is WSHSY and CDR2 is SAAADI in the germline V gene. The CDR3 sequence is 13 residues long. The CDR3 is CASTQGLNYGYTF. For the CDR3, the DNA is TGCGCCAGCACTCAGGGTCTTAACTATGGCTACACCTTC.

The V gene is TRBV2, the J gene TRBJ2-5; the D gene is possibly TRBD1 (6 bases). This CDR3 contains 14 residues. CDR1 and CDR2 (germline): SNHLY, FYNNEI. The V end lost 6 bases, the J end lost 4 bases, and 15 bases lay between the germline ends. The CDR3 here is CASRLRTALETQYF. CDR3 DNA sequence: TGTGCCAGCAGATTGCGGACAGCTCTAGAGACCCAGTACTTC.

The chain has TRBV5-1 and TRBJ2-1; perhaps TRBD1 as D (5 bases). V was trimmed by 0 bases and J by 10 bases, leaving 17 bases between them. CDR1 is SGHRS, CDR2 YFSETQ, per germline. The CDR3 has 15 amino acids. The CDR3 protein is CASSLVGPTYEEQFF. The CDR3 DNA sequence: TGCGCCAGCAGCTTGGTGGGGCCAACCTACGAGGAGCAGTTCTTC.

Worth noting for this clone: Other DNA variants within this sample encode the same CDR3. The chain links TRBV19 to TRBJ1-1, with D uncertain. This CDR3 region has 14 residues. Germline-derived CDR1 and CDR2 are LNHDA and SQIVND (reference sequence). The V and J ends lost 1 base and 0 bases respectively, with 6 bases between them. CDR3 nucleotides: TGTGCCAGTAGTATAGGTACGGTGAACACTGAAGCTTTCTTT. This codes for CASSIGTVNTEAFF.

This clone was recorded a few times. V gene TRBV9 combines with J gene TRBJ2-5, with 10 positions matching TRBD2. V trimming: 4 bases; J trimming: 2 bases; junction bases outside the gene matches: 2. There are 14 residues in the CDR3. From germline, CDR1 is SGDLS and CDR2 YYNGEE. This CDR3 reads CASSFSGGQETQYF. CDR3 DNA sequence: TGTGCCAGCAGCTTTAGCGGGGGGCAAGAGACCCAGTACTTC.

The rearrangement joins TRBV4-3 to TRBJ2-1; 10 nucleotides align to TRBD1. Germline V gene sequence: CDR1 LGHNA, CDR2 YSLEER. CDR3 length equals 15 residues. V gave up 0 bases and J gave up 9 bases; unmatched junction bases: 5. In DNA form, the CDR3 reads TGCGCCAGCAGCCAAGACGGGACAGGGGTGACTGAGCAGTTCTTC. It yields the protein CASSQDGTGVTEQFF.

The chain employs TRBV6-5 and TRBJ2-7; TRBD2 might be the D (5 bases). The V end lost 2 bases, the J end lost 4 bases, and 18 bases lay between the germline ends. There are 16 residues in the CDR3. Per the germline V gene, CDR1 is MNHEY and CDR2 is SVGAGI. The DNA for the CDR3 is TGTGCCAGCAGTTACGTGGGAGTTGGTCCGGGGTACGAGCAGTACTTC. Protein: CASSYVGVGPGYEQYF.

The CDR3 DNA is TGCGCCAGCAGTGATGGGGGCCGTCTCAATCAGCCCCAGCATTTT. It encodes CASSDGGRLNQPQHF. The V and J genes are TRBV10-2 and TRBJ1-5; tentative D call: TRBD1 (6 bases). CDR1 and CDR2 (germline): WSHSY, SAAADI. This CDR3 spans 15 amino acids. With 3 bases removed from V and 3 bases from J, the gap between germline ends came to 12 bases.

V usage is TRBV7-2 and J usage is TRBJ2-1; 12 nucleotides align to TRBD2. The V gene's germline CDR1 is SGHTA and CDR2 FQGNSA. The CDR3 has 15 residues. J was trimmed by 10 bases and V by 5 bases; bases with no gene match: 9. CDR3 sequence: CASSDQGLAGEEQFF. CDR3 in DNA: TGTGCCAGCAGCGACCAGGGACTAGCGGGCGAGGAGCAGTTCTTC. Full variable domain (remainder filled in from reference TRBV7-2 and TRBJ2-1): GAGVSQSPSNKVTEKGKDVELRCDPISGHTALYWYRQSLGQGLEFLIYFQGNSAPDKSGLPSDRFSAERTGGSVSTLTIQRTQQEDSAVYLCASSDQGLAGEEQFFGPGTRLTVL.

The chain carries TRBV6-6 and TRBJ2-3, with TRBD2 identical over 7 bases. Trimming removed 8 bases from V and 5 bases from J; junction bases left unmatched: 4. The germline CDR1 and CDR2 sequences are MNHNY and SVGAGI (reference sequence). The CDR3 runs to 12 residues. The CDR3 nucleotides are TGTGCCAGCCGCCCGGGGGGAGATACGCAGTATTTT. Its translation: CASRPGGDTQYF.

The chain recombines TRBV11-2 with TRBJ1-5; D gene uncertain. The CDR3 has 14 amino acids. Trimming left V 1 base short and J 4 bases short, with 8 bases between. In germline, CDR1 is SGHAT, CDR2 FQNNGV. CDR3 bases: TGTGCCAGCAGCTTAGTAGCGGGGAATCAGCCCCAGCATTTT. Translation gives CASSLVAGNQPQHF.

The V call is TRBV4-2, the J call TRBJ1-1; D is perhaps TRBD1 (6 bases). The CDR3 extends over 16 amino acids. Between the trimmed V and J ends, which lost 2 bases and 3 bases, there was a span of 16 bases. Germline lookup yields CDR1 LGHNA and CDR2 YNFKEQ. CDR3 region: CASSQFGGPMYTEAFF. The CDR3 nucleotides are TGTGCCAGCAGCCAATTCGGGGGGCCAATGTACACTGAAGCTTTCTTT.

The count of this clone is one. The chain uses TRBV9 and TRBJ2-3; TRBD2 agrees at 14 bases. The CDR3 contains 17 residues. Germline trimming cut 2 bases from V and 5 bases from J; bases unmatched to any gene: 7. CDR1 and CDR2 (germline): SGDLS, YYNGEE. The CDR3 here is CASSVLTSGGAEDTQYF. The CDR3 DNA is TGTGCCAGCAGCGTCCTGACTAGCGGGGGGGCAGAAGATACGCAGTATTTT.

The chain employs TRBV7-2 and TRBJ1-2, with D perhaps TRBD1 (6 bases). V was shortened by 5 bases and J by 0 bases, with 19 bases between the two germline ends. Germline CDR1 SGHTA, CDR2 FQGNSA. This CDR3 comprises 17 residues. Here the CDR3 reads CASSPRGGAAANYGYTF. The CDR3 bases are TGTGCCAGCAGCCCAAGGGGGGGGGCCGCAGCTAACTATGGCTACACCTTC.

This chain uses TRBV9 with TRBJ1-3, with unresolved D. V lost 0 bases to trimming and J lost 2 bases, with 12 bases between them. This CDR3 spans 16 amino acids. Germline V gene lookup returns CDR1 SGDLS and CDR2 YYNGEE. The CDR3 reads CASSVGNLRAGNTIYF. The DNA for the CDR3 is TGTGCCAGCAGCGTAGGGAACCTGAGGGCTGGAAACACCATATATTTT.

This clone showed up just once. The rearrangement uses TRBV15 and TRBJ1-1, with D uncertain. CDR3 length: 12 amino acids. The V end lost 3 bases, the J end lost 11 bases, and 13 bases lay between the germline ends. Germline V gene sequence: CDR1 LNHNV, CDR2 YYDKDF (reference sequence). The CDR3 DNA reads as TGTGCCACCAGCAGCCGATCGGGGTCGGCTTTCTTT. Translating gives CATSSRSGSAFF.

The V and J genes are TRBV13 and TRBJ2-7, with D possibly TRBD2 on 7 matching bases. V was cut by 4 bases and J by 4 bases, with 17 bases left in between. The CDR3 totals 15 residues. Germline V gene data show CDR1 as PRHDT and CDR2 as FYEKMQ (reference sequence). The CDR3 spells CASSWSRGAGYEQYF. The CDR3, as DNA: TGTGCCAGCAGCTGGTCCCGGGGGGCCGGGTACGAGCAGTACTTC.